This T cell receptor (beta chain) was identified in a study of cytotoxic CD8 clonotypes in ibrutinib-treated CLL. About the research overall: Responses comprised about 24 partial and 2 complete; at median approximately 70 months, 14 remained remitted and some twelve progressed. After a median roughly twelve months on treatment (6 to 36), response samples were drawn.

Produced via immunoSEQ multiplex PCR; TCRdb's table is partial and in-frame only. The repertoire has about 14,000 clones, around 67% of them found once; the top ten carry roughly 5.5%. Study outcomes and limitations: Different sampling times were used for sustained-remission and progressing patients. Clonality went up at ibrutinib response and then declined back toward baseline at progression.

The CDR3 is 13 residues long. V was cut by 4 bases and J by 7 bases, with 16 bases left in between. Germline CDR1 is GTSNPN and CDR2 is SVGIG (reference sequence). Concerning this clone: Its antigen is undetermined.

The chain links TRBV30 to TRBJ1-2; D remains ambiguous. The sequence came from a human donor with chronic lymphocytic leukemia. Material: PBMCs, obtained before ibrutinib treatment. DNA of the CDR3: TGTGCCTGGACCGGGCTCTTCCCAGGTGGCTACACCTTC. It specifies CAWTGLFPGGYTF.